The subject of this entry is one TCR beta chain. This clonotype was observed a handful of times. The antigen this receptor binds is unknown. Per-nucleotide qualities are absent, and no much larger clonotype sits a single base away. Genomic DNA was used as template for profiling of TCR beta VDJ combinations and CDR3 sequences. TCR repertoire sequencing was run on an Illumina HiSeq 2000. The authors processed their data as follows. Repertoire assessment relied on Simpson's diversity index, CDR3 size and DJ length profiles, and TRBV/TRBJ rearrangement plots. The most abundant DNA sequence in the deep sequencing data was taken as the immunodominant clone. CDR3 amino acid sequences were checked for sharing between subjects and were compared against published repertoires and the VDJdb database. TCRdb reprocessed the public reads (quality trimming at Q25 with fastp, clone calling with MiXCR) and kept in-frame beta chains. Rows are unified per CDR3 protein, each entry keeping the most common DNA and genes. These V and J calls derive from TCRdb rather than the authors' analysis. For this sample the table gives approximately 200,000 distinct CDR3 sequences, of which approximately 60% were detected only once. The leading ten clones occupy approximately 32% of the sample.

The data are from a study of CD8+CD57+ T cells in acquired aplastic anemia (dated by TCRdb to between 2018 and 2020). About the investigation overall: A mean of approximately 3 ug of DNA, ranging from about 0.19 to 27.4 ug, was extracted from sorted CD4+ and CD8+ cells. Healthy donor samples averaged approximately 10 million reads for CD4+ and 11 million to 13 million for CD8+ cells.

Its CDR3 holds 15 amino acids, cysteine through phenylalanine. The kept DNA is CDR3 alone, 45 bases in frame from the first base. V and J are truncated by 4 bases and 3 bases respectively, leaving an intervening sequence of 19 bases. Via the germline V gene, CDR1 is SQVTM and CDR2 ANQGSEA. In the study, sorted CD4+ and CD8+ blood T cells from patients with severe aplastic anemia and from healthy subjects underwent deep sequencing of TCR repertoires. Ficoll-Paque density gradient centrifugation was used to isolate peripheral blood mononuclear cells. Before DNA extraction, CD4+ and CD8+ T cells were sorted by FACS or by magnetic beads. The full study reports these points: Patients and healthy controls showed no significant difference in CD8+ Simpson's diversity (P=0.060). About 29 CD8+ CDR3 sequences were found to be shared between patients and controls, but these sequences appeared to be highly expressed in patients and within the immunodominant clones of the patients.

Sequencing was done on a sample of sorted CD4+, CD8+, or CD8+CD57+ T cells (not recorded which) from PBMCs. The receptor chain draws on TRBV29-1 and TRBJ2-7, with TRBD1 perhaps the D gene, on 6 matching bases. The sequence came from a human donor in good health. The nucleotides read TGCAGCGTTGTACGACCGAGGACAGAGAGCTACGAGCAGTACTTC. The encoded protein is CSVVRPRTESYEQYF.